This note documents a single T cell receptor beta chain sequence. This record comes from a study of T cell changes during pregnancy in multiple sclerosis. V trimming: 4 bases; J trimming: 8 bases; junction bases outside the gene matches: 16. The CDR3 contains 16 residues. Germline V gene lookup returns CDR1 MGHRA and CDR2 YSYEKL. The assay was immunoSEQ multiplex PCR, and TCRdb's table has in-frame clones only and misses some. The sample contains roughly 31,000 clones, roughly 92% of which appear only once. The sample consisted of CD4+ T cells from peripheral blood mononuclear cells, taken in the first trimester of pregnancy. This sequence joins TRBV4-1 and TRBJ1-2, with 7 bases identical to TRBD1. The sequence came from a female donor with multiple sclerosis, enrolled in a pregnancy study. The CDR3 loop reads CASSPREGAQGGGYTF. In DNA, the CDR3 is TGCGCCAGCAGCCCGCGAGAGGGGGCTCAGGGAGGAGGCTACACCTTC.